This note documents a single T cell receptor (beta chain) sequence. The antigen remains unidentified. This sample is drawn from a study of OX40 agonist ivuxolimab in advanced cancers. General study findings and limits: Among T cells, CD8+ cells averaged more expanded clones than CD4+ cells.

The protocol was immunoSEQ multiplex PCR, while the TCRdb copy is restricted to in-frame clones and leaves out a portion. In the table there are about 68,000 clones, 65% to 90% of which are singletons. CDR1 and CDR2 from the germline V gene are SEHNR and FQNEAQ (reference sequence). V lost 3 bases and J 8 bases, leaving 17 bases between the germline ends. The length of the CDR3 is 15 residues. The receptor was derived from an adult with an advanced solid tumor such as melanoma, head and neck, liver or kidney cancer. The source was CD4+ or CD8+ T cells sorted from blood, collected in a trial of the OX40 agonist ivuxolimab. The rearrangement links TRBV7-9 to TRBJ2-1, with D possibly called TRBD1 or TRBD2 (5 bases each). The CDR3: CASSFGDRLSHEQFF. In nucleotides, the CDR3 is TGTGCCAGCAGCTTCGGGGACCGTTTGAGCCATGAGCAGTTCTTC.